The T cell receptor (beta chain) under discussion was sequenced for a study of blood T cell repertoires in COVID-19. The wider study: The United States, Italy and Spain supplied acute and convalescent COVID-19 samples. T cells, B-cell-depleted T cells, or PBMCs supplied cDNA or gDNA.

CDR3 length equals 14 residues. The germline gives CDR1 MDHEN, CDR2 SYDVKM. V was clipped by 6 bases and J by 5 bases, with 17 bases between them. Only in-frame clones appear in the TCRdb table, and some are missing; sequencing was by immunoSEQ multiplex PCR. Of more than 65,000 clones listed, 85% to 90% were seen once; the top ten hold approximately 4.6%. Sequences were obtained from peripheral blood. The TCR originated in a man aged 80 or over with acute or convalescent COVID-19. The chain uses TRBV28 and TRBJ2-7; D is possibly TRBD1 (7 bases). As DNA, the CDR3 is TGTGCCAGCAGGGGGGGACAGCCACGCGACGAGCAGTACTTC. Its translation is CASRGGQPRDEQYF.